Below are 12 T cell receptor beta chains sequenced from a single sample in a study of blood T cell repertoires in COVID-19. Clones were read by immunoSEQ multiplex PCR, and TCRdb kept only the in-frame ones, dropping some. The sample lists around 300,000 clones, 85% to 90% seen once, with about 1% in the top ten. The sample consisted of peripheral blood. The receptors here all came from a woman aged 35 to 49 with COVID-19, enrolled during active disease.

The rearrangement joins TRBV10-3 to TRBJ2-2, with 7 positions matching TRBD2. After removal of 6 bases from V and 0 bases from J, the junction contained 4 bases not matched to a gene. Germline CDR1 ENHRY, CDR2 SYGVKD. There are 15 residues in the CDR3. CDR3 residues: CAIRESGANTGELFF. CDR3 nucleotides: TGTGCCATCAGGGAGAGCGGGGCGAACACCGGGGAGCTGTTTTTT.

This chain joins TRBV6-2 or TRBV6-3 and TRBJ1-4, with D tentatively TRBD1 (5 bases). The CDR3 is 12 amino acids. The V gene's germline CDR1 is MNHEY and CDR2 SVGEGT. V lost 2 bases, J lost 15 bases, and 13 bases lay in between. The CDR3 nucleotides read TGTGCCAGCAGTTACCAGGGCCCCAGGATGTTTTTT. Encoded protein: CASSYQGPRMFF.

V usage is TRBV15 and J usage is TRBJ2-7, with D maybe TRBD1 (5 bases). Germline V gene sequence: CDR1 LNHNV, CDR2 YYDKDF (reference sequence). The CDR3 sequence is 14 residues long. V gave up 1 base and J gave up 2 bases, with 9 bases separating them. The CDR3 DNA reads as TGTGCCACCAGCAGAGGAGGCAGGGCCTACGAGCAGTACTTC. Its protein is CATSRGGRAYEQYF.

The chain couples TRBV6-2 or TRBV6-3 to TRBJ1-2; a possible D gene is TRBD1 (5 bases). V gave up 2 bases and J gave up 4 bases, with 5 bases separating them. This CDR3 has 12 residues. Germline lookup yields CDR1 MNHEY and CDR2 SVGEGT. The DNA of the CDR3 is TGTGCCAGCAGTTACGGGGCCTATGGCTACACCTTC. It is translated as CASSYGAYGYTF.

CDR3 sequence reads: CASSTSGSYEQYF. CDR3 coding DNA: TGTGCCAGCAGTACCTCAGGGTCCTACGAGCAGTACTTC. V and J are TRBV6-5 and TRBJ2-7; D perhaps matches TRBD1 (5 bases). The CDR3 has 13 amino acids. CDR1 is MNHEY, CDR2 SVGAGI, per germline. The V end lost 5 bases, the J end lost 1 base, and 9 bases lay between the germline ends.

The chain uses TRBV7-3 and TRBJ1-1; D is unresolved. The CDR3 extends over 15 amino acids. The V and J ends lost 1 base and 1 base respectively, with 10 bases between them. Germline lookup yields CDR1 SGHTA and CDR2 FQGTGA. In nucleotides, the CDR3 is TGTGCCAGCAGCTTAATCCGACTTGAGAACACTGAAGCTTTCTTT. Its protein is CASSLIRLENTEAFF.

The V and J genes are TRBV10-3 and TRBJ2-1, with 9 positions matching TRBD2. There are 16 residues in the CDR3. CDR1 and CDR2 (germline): ENHRY, SYGVKD. Trimming removed 3 bases from V and 4 bases from J; junction bases left unmatched: 7. The CDR3 loop is CAISEALAGTYNEQFF. Written as DNA, the CDR3 is TGTGCCATCAGTGAAGCGCTAGCGGGAACTTACAATGAGCAGTTCTTC.

This sequence joins TRBV20-1 and TRBJ1-1; unclear D gene. CDR1 and CDR2 from the germline V gene are DFQATT and SNEGSKA (reference sequence). This CDR3 region has 14 residues. V was pared by 3 bases and J by 9 bases, with 20 bases between. CDR3 residues: CSASGLSGQAKAFF. DNA of the CDR3: TGCAGTGCTAGTGGACTTAGCGGGCAGGCCAAAGCTTTCTTT.

The chain links TRBV2 to TRBJ1-2; perhaps TRBD1 as D (6 bases). CDR3 length equals 14 residues. The V end was cut by 0 bases, the J end by 7 bases, with 12 bases between. Per germline, CDR1 SNHLY and CDR2 FYNNEI. CDR3 residues: CASSEARGAAGYTF. CDR3 sequence (DNA): TGTGCCAGCAGTGAAGCGCGGGGGGCGGCTGGCTACACCTTC.

The chain carries TRBV21-1 and TRBJ1-5. TRBV21-1 is listed as a pseudogene. CDR3 length: 12 amino acids. In DNA, the CDR3 is TGTGCCAGCACCCCCCTCTCCCAGCCCCAGCATTTT. It is translated as CASTPLSQPQHF.

This rearrangement joins TRBV7-9 to TRBJ1-2; the D is unclear. The V end lost 1 base, the J end lost 4 bases, and 7 bases lay between the germline ends. This CDR3 is built from 13 residues. Germline CDR1 SEHNR, CDR2 FQNEAQ (reference sequence). The DNA of the CDR3 is TGTGCCAGCAGCTTAGATACGGGCTATGGCTACACCTTC. Amino acids: CASSLDTGYGYTF.

This chain links TRBV5-6 with TRBJ2-5; the D gene is possibly TRBD2 (7 bases). V was shortened by 3 bases and J by 1 base, with 16 bases between the two germline ends. Per the germline V gene, CDR1 is SGHDT and CDR2 is YYEEEE. The CDR3 has 16 amino acids. This CDR3 reads CASSSDSGVTQETQYF. The CDR3 DNA reads TGTGCCAGCAGCTCGGACAGCGGGGTGACCCAAGAGACCCAGTACTTC. The whole variable domain, filled in from reference TRBV5-6 and TRBJ2-5, reads DAGVTQSPTHLIKTRGQQVTLRCSPKSGHDTVSWYQQALGQGPQFIFQYYEEEERQRGNFPDRFSGHQFPNYSSELNVNALLLGDSALYLCASSSDSGVTQETQYFGPGTRLLVL.